This T cell receptor (beta chain) was captured in a study of TIL therapy for anti-PD-1-resistant metastatic lung cancer. Sequencing used immunoSEQ v3. Here immunoSEQ multiplex PCR was the method, and the copy in TCRdb shows in-frame clones only, minus some. The sample includes more than 55,000 clones, 69% of them seen just once. The CDR3 length is 15 residues. CDR1 SGHNT and CDR2 YYREEE come from the germline V gene (reference sequence). V was pared by 4 bases and J by 5 bases, with 10 bases of the junction left unmatched. General study results and limits: Patients were highly selected, enriched for treatment-naive, never-smoker and oncogene-addicted cases.

As for this clone: No antigen is known for it.

Sample time point: pre-treatment sample, taken before nivolumab and TIL therapy. Stage 4 NSCLC adults joined between 2017 and January 2020. The sample in question was blood, obtained at baseline. The V gene is TRBV5-4, the J gene TRBJ1-2; 8 nucleotides agree with TRBD1. This TCR derives from a person aged 30 to 80 with non-small cell lung cancer. DNA for the CDR3: TGTGCCAGCAGCCCGGTCGGACAGGGAAGTTATGGCTACACCTTC. As protein: CASSPVGQGSYGYTF. The entire variable domain, with the rest obtained from reference TRBV5-4 and TRBJ1-2, is as follows: ETGVTQSPTHLIKTRGQQVTLRCSSQSGHNTVSWYQQALGQGPQFIFQYYREEENGRGNFPPRFSGLQFPNYSSELNVNALELDDSALYLCASSPVGQGSYGYTFGSGTRLTVV.